A single sample gave rise to the 21 T cell receptor beta chains below, sequenced in a study of blood T cell repertoires in COVID-19. Profiled with immunoSEQ multiplex PCR; TCRdb holds only in-frame clones, not every one. Of 250,000 to 350,000 clones in the sample, nearly 90% were seen once. Sequencing was carried out using PBMCs or T cells enriched from blood (not recorded which). Receptors were obtained from a woman under 30 with acute COVID-19.

The rearrangement uses TRBV7-3 and TRBJ1-2; 7 bases match TRBD1. V gave up 5 bases and J gave up 6 bases; unmatched junction bases: 9. Germline values: CDR1 SGHTA, CDR2 FQGTGA. This CDR3 is 14 amino acids long. The CDR3 protein is CASSLGRQGDGYTF. CDR3 sequence (DNA): TGTGCCAGCAGCCTAGGCCGCCAGGGGGATGGCTACACCTTC.

This clone was seen once. The chain employs TRBV5-4 and TRBJ2-2; no clear D gene. The V and J ends lost 4 bases and 0 bases respectively, with 13 bases between them. This CDR3 comprises 16 residues. Germline V lookup: CDR1 SGHNT, CDR2 YYREEE (reference sequence). The CDR3 DNA follows: TGTGCCAGCAGCCGGTCCTCGTTCGCGAACACCGGGGAGCTGTTTTTT. Translating gives CASSRSSFANTGELFF.

The rearrangement links TRBV28 to TRBJ2-3, with 11 bases fitting TRBD1. Germline values: CDR1 MDHEN, CDR2 SYDVKM. The CDR3 runs 15 residues. J was trimmed by 6 bases and V by 7 bases; bases with no gene match: 9. CDR3 bases: TGTGCCAGCACCACCGGGACAGGGGGATCGGATACGCAGTATTTT. As protein: CASTTGTGGSDTQYF. Complete variable domain (other parts from reference TRBV28 and TRBJ2-3): DVKVTQSSRYLVKRTGEKVFLECVQDMDHENMFWYRQDPGLGLRLIYFSYDVKMKEKGDIPEGYSVSREKKERFSLILESASTNQTSMYLCASTTGTGGSDTQYFGPGTRLTVL.

As regards this clone: The sample has other DNA sequences that encode this CDR3 too. This chain connects TRBV27 to TRBJ1-3, with D unresolved. Germline lookup yields CDR1 MNHEY and CDR2 SMNVEV (reference sequence). CDR3 size: 13 residues. V lost 3 bases and J lost 0, with 3 bases in between. The CDR3 coding sequence is TGTGCCAGCAGTTTTAGCTCTGGAAACACCATATATTTT. This codes for CASSFSSGNTIYF.

The rearrangement links TRBV27 to TRBJ1-6; 10 positions match TRBD1. CDR1 MNHEY and CDR2 SMNVEV come from the germline V gene (reference sequence). The CDR3 runs to 15 residues. The trim removed 6 bases at V and 11 bases at J, leaving 10 bases unmatched. The CDR3 spells CASRLDRGSGTPLHF. In DNA, the CDR3 is TGTGCCAGCAGACTGGACAGGGGGTCCGGGACACCCCTCCACTTT.

V gene TRBV27 combines with J gene TRBJ2-7; D possibly corresponds to TRBD1 (5 bases). The length of the CDR3 is 15 residues. Trimming removed 0 bases at V and 3 bases at J, with 12 bases between. In germline, CDR1 is MNHEY, CDR2 SMNVEV (reference sequence). As DNA, the CDR3 is TGTGCCAGCAGTTTATCTGTCAGGGCTGACTACGAGCAGTACTTC. Residues: CASSLSVRADYEQYF.

This chain uses TRBV29-1 with TRBJ2-2; TRBD2 might be the D (6 bases). Trimming took 4 bases from V and 5 from J, leaving 11 bases between them. The CDR3 spans 13 residues. Germline V CDR1 and CDR2: SQVTM, ANQGSEA. This CDR3 is CSVVMGGTGELFF. The CDR3 region has the DNA TGCAGCGTTGTGATGGGGGGTACCGGGGAGCTGTTTTTT.

The chain combines TRBV12-3 or TRBV12-4 with TRBJ1-2; 10 positions agree with TRBD1. V lost 6 bases, J lost 5 bases, and 3 bases stayed unmatched. The CDR3 is 13 amino acids. In DNA form, the CDR3 reads TGTGCCAGCAGCGGGACAGGGGAATATGGCTACACCTTC. Its protein is CASSGTGEYGYTF.

The chain combines TRBV27 with TRBJ1-6, with 9 bases lining up with TRBD1. From germline, CDR1 is MNHEY and CDR2 SMNVEV (reference sequence). This CDR3 has 16 amino acids. With V trimmed by 5 bases and J by 10 bases, 12 bases remained unmatched. CDR3 amino acids: CASSPTPQGARSPLHF. CDR3 bases: TGTGCCAGCAGTCCAACTCCACAGGGGGCACGGTCACCCCTCCACTTT.

This clone was found once. The chain uses TRBV9 and TRBJ2-2; D is unclear. Germline V CDR1 and CDR2: SGDLS, YYNGEE. The CDR3 covers 14 residues. V lost 3 bases and J lost 0, with 6 bases in between. CDR3 region: CASSGLSNTGELFF. In DNA, the CDR3 is TGTGCCAGCAGCGGTCTTTCGAACACCGGGGAGCTGTTTTTT.

This clone has only a few counts. V is TRBV29-1 and J is TRBJ1-1; D remains ambiguous. This CDR3 has 12 amino acids. Trimming left V 7 bases short and J 4 bases short, with 13 bases between. Looked up from germline, CDR1 is SQVTM and CDR2 is ANQGSEA. The CDR3 DNA follows: TGCAGCGCGCAAAATCCCAGCACTGAAGCTTTCTTT. This gives the protein CSAQNPSTEAFF.

This clone was observed once. CDR3 DNA: TGTGCCAGCAGCTTGATACTAGCCGAGAGTGAGCAGTTCTTC. It is translated as CASSLILAESEQFF. The chain couples TRBV5-5 to TRBJ2-1; D is possibly TRBD2 (6 bases). Deletions cut 1 base from V and 9 bases from J, with 14 bases between. The CDR3 is 14 amino acids. CDR1 and CDR2 from the germline V gene are SGHKS and YYEKEE (reference sequence).

The rearrangement joins TRBV7-2 to TRBJ2-7; 7 positions match TRBD1. The J segment lost 3 bases and the V segment lost 6 bases, leaving 8 bases of the junction unmatched. Germline CDR1 reads SGHTA; CDR2 reads FQGNSA. There are 14 residues in the CDR3. As DNA, the CDR3 is TGTGCCAGCAGTTTACAGGGGATAGTCTACGAGCAGTACTTC. Amino acid sequence: CASSLQGIVYEQYF.

J is TRBJ1-2 and V is TRBV6-5; D possibly corresponds to TRBD1 (5 bases). The CDR3 sequence is 14 residues long. V was pared by 5 bases and J by 4 bases, with 14 bases between. Per germline, CDR1 MNHEY and CDR2 SVGAGI. The CDR3 region is CASSSSDSSYGYTF. In DNA, the CDR3 is TGTGCCAGCAGTAGCAGCGACAGCTCCTATGGCTACACCTTC.

The chain links TRBV28 to TRBJ1-5; maybe TRBD1 (5 bases). V was cut by 11 bases and J by 6 bases, with 17 bases left in between. Germline lookup yields CDR1 MDHEN and CDR2 SYDVKM. The CDR3 length is 13 residues. In nucleotides, the CDR3 is TGTGCCGGAACTCCCCGGGGGGGTCAGCCCCAGCATTTT. Protein: CAGTPRGGQPQHF.

The table lists this clone with a few counts. CDR3 loop: CASSLTGGGNTIYF. The CDR3 bases are TGTGCCAGCAGCTTAACAGGGGGCGGAAACACCATATATTTT. This rearrangement joins TRBV7-3 to TRBJ1-3; 7 positions agree with TRBD1. The CDR3 is 14 residues long. CDR1 and CDR2 from the germline V gene are SGHTA and FQGTGA. V was clipped by 0 bases and J by 4 bases; unmatched bases: 0.

CDR3 loop: CASSLSFGSGNTIYF. In DNA form, the CDR3 reads TGTGCCAGCAGCTTATCATTCGGCTCTGGAAACACCATATATTTT. The rearrangement links TRBV7-2 to TRBJ1-3; the D is unclear. Germline V gene data show CDR1 as SGHTA and CDR2 as FQGNSA. Trimming shortened V by 2 bases and J by 0 bases, and 8 bases separated the two germline ends. This CDR3 is built from 15 residues.

This clone was picked up one time. This rearrangement joins TRBV28 to TRBJ1-1; TRBD1 agrees at 7 bases. Losses at the gene ends were 5 bases for V and 4 bases for J; bases not matched to a gene: 10. This CDR3 has 15 residues. The V gene's germline CDR1 is MDHEN and CDR2 SYDVKM. CDR3 in DNA: TGTGCCAGCAGTCCCTCAGACAGGGACGGCACTGAAGCTTTCTTT. This encodes CASSPSDRDGTEAFF. The variable domain in full, completed from reference TRBV28 and TRBJ1-1, reads DVKVTQSSRYLVKRTGEKVFLECVQDMDHENMFWYRQDPGLGLRLIYFSYDVKMKEKGDIPEGYSVSREKKERFSLILESASTNQTSMYLCASSPSDRDGTEAFFGQGTRLTVV.

The V gene is TRBV19, the J gene TRBJ1-5, with a possible D match to TRBD1 (6 bases). Germline values: CDR1 LNHDA, CDR2 SQIVND (reference sequence). This CDR3 contains 16 residues. Trimming pared 5 bases from V and 3 bases from J, leaving 17 bases between. CDR3 in DNA: TGTGCCAGTAGTGGGGGTGGGCAGGGGTACAATCAGCCCCAGCATTTT. It encodes CASSGGGQGYNQPQHF.

The sample holds a few counts of this clone. The rearrangement uses TRBV5-1 and TRBJ2-2; 9 bases fit TRBD2. Germline CDR1 reads SGHRS; CDR2 reads YFSETQ. Trimming at V came to 4 bases and at J to 3 bases, leaving 7 bases not matched to a gene. The length of the CDR3 is 16 residues. CDR3 amino acids: CASSVLGLAYTGELFF. CDR3 nucleotides: TGCGCCAGCAGCGTACTAGGACTAGCGTACACCGGGGAGCTGTTTTTT.

The genes are TRBV21-1 and TRBJ2-7; the D segment call TRBD1 is taken from the table without a DNA check. TRBV21-1 is marked as a pseudogene. This CDR3 spans 17 amino acids. The CDR3 reads CASPGQGAPGTDYEQYF. The CDR3 bases are TGTGCCAGTCCGGGACAGGGGGCGCCCGGGACTGATTACGAGCAGTACTTC.